The T cell receptor beta chain described here comes from a study of cytomegalovirus exposure and HLA in healthy donors. Study-wide findings and caveats: Generally TCR sequences proved uncommon, though certain public TCRs appeared in numerous donors.

PCR employed 60 Vbeta and 13 Jbeta primers. Repertoires were generated with immunoSEQ multiplex PCR, while TCRdb's copy carries only in-frame clones and drops some. The table records about 180,000 clones, around 80% of them present only once. The CDR3 sequence is 14 residues long. In germline, CDR1 is SGHDT, CDR2 YYEEEE. Between the trimmed V and J ends, which lost 2 bases and 0 bases, there was a span of 5 bases. Regarding this clone: The antigen remains undetermined.

The receptor was derived from a man in his forties or fifties in good health and CMV-seronegative. The specimen was PBMCs. This chain connects TRBV5-6 to TRBJ2-2, with D uncertain. CDR3 in DNA: TGTGCCAGCAGCTTTAGATCGAACACCGGGGAGCTGTTTTTT. Translated, it gives CASSFRSNTGELFF.